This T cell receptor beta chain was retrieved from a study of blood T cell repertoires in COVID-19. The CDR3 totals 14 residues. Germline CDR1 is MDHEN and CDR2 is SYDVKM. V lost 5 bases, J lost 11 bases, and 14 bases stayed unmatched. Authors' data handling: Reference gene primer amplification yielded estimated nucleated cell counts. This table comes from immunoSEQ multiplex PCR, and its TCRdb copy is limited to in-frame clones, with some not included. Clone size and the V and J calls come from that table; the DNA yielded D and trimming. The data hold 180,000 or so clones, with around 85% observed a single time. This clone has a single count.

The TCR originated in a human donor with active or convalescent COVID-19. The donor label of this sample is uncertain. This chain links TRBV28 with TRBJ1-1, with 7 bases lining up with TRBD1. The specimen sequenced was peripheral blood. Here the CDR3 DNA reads TGTGCCAGCAGTCGACAGGGACTTTGGGGGAGCGCTTTCTTT. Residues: CASSRQGLWGSAFF.